This T cell receptor (beta chain) was identified in a study of chemoradiotherapy in HPV16-positive cancers. The assay was immunoSEQ multiplex PCR, and TCRdb's table has in-frame clones only and misses some. This table has 6,500 to 10,000 clones, 87% appearing once. The CDR3 is made up of 15 amino acids. Per the germline V gene, CDR1 is MRHNA and CDR2 is SNTAGT. V lost 3 bases, J lost 8 bases, and 11 bases stayed unmatched. This material consisted of blood, taken from a patient who underwent chemoradiotherapy. The chain combines TRBV6-4 with TRBJ1-2; 8 nucleotides line up with TRBD1. The clonotype was recovered from a human donor with HPV-associated anogenital cancer. The CDR3 protein is CASSEEGRGLGGYTF. The DNA for the CDR3 is TGTGCCAGCAGTGAAGAAGGCAGGGGGCTTGGCGGCTACACCTTC.